The present entry profiles one TCR beta chain with its context. Both the TCRalpha cDNA and the TCRbeta cDNA were taken through two nested PCRs, lasting around 15 and 10 cycles. After re-calling the 5' RACE reads, TCRdb lists one entry per CDR3 protein, DNA absent. The listing contains fewer than 200,000 distinct CDR3 sequences. The data were obtained in a study of monozygotic twins with inflammatory bowel disease. CDR1 is SNHLY and CDR2 is FYNNEI in the germline V gene. The CDR3 length is 14 residues. This chain uses TRBV2 with TRBJ2-1. Specimen: blood. The receptor was isolated from a human donor with ulcerative colitis or Crohn's disease, or a healthy co-twin of an affected twin (not recorded which). The CDR3 reads CASSPDLSYNEQFF.